These T cell receptor beta chains were read from a single sample in a study of early T cells in non-severe SARS-CoV-2 infection. In TCRdb, the 5' RACE reads were re-called with MiXCR into one record per CDR3 protein. Among more than 95,000 distinct CDR3 sequences listed, 16% were seen once. Specimen: whole blood. The receptors were sampled from an adult who was a healthcare worker with PCR-confirmed SARS-CoV-2 infection or an uninfected control (not recorded which). Each CDR3 is given with its conserved first and last residue. Fields, in order: clone size, V gene, CDR3 length, J gene, D gene, CDR3 DNA, CDR3 protein. The D gene is left open where the match is weak. Size tells how often a clone was seen (once, few, many) or the class of an expanded clone, and some rows leave it out.

>many|TRBV27|13|TRBJ1-2|NA
TGTGCCAGCAGTTTATACAGCAACTATGGCTACACCTTC
CASSLYSNYGYTF
>NA|TRBV19|15|TRBJ2-1|TRBD2
TGTGCCAGTAGCGAACTAGCGGGAGTCTACAATGAGCAGTTCTTC
CASSELAGVYNEQFF
>NA|TRBV25-1|15|TRBJ1-5|NA
TGTGCCAGCAGTTCAGGCTCGGGCGGCAATCAGCCCCAGCATTTT
CASSSGSGGNQPQHF
>few|TRBV6-6|14|TRBJ2-7|TRBD1
TGTGCCAGCAGTTACTCCCCGACAGGGTACGAGCAGTACTTC
CASSYSPTGYEQYF
>NA|TRBV11-2|14|TRBJ2-5|TRBD1
TGTGCCAGCAGCTTGACAGGGACAAAAGAGACCCAGTACTTC
CASSLTGTKETQYF
>few|TRBV5-6|13|TRBJ2-7|NA
TGTGCCAGCAGCCGAGGACAATTCTACGAGCAGTACTTC
CASSRGQFYEQYF
>NA|TRBV12-3/TRBV12-4|15|TRBJ1-1|NA
TGTGCCAGCAGTGTCCCAGGGGTACCGAACACTGAAGCTTTCTTT
CASSVPGVPNTEAFF
>NA|TRBV18|13|TRBJ1-1|TRBD1
TGTGCCAGCTCTCGGACAGGCGACACTGAAGCTTTCTTT
CASSRTGDTEAFF
>few|TRBV7-6|17|TRBJ1-6|NA
TGTGCCAGCAGCTTAACCTTCTGGGAAAATAGTAATTCACCCCTCCACTTT
CASSLTFWENSNSPLHF
>NA|TRBV29-1|14|TRBJ2-1|TRBD2
TGCAGCGTCCCACGGACTAGCCCTATGGGTGAGCAGTTCTTC
CSVPRTSPMGEQFF
>many|TRBV5-6|16|TRBJ2-7|TRBD2
TGTGCCAGCAGCTATGGACTAGCGGGAGCAAAATACGAGCAGTACTTC
CASSYGLAGAKYEQYF
>NA|TRBV20-1|15|TRBJ1-5|NA
TGCAGTGCCAACACCGGACTTACAATGGGTCAGCCCCAGCATTTT
CSANTGLTMGQPQHF
>many|TRBV12-5|16|TRBJ2-7|NA
TGTGCTAGTGGTTTGGTACTGGGGGGGGCGCCTTACGAGCAGTACTTC
CASGLVLGGAPYEQYF
>NA|TRBV3-1|14|TRBJ1-6|NA
TGTGCCAGCAGCCCCGCAGCATATAATTCACCCCTCCACTTT
CASSPAAYNSPLHF
>many|TRBV7-9|16|TRBJ2-1|NA
TGTGCCAGCAGCCTAGTCCTGACAGGTCCCTACAATGAGCAGTTCTTC
CASSLVLTGPYNEQFF
>NA|TRBV11-2|18|TRBJ2-3|TRBD2
TGTGCCAGCAGCTTAGATAGTCTAGCGGGGGGGCAGACAGATACGCAGTATTTT
CASSLDSLAGGQTDTQYF
>few|TRBV6-6|12|TRBJ2-1|NA
TGTGCCAGCAGTTACTCTGCCAATGAGCAGTTCTTC
CASSYSANEQFF
>few|TRBV20-1|14|TRBJ2-4|TRBD1
TGCAGTGCTAGGACCCCGGGACAGGGGGACATTCAGTACTTC
CSARTPGQGDIQYF
>many|TRBV6-1|11|TRBJ1-2|NA
TGTGCCAGCAGTGCTTCCTATGGCTACACCTTC
CASSASYGYTF
>few|TRBV5-4|15|TRBJ1-1|NA
TGTGCCAGCAGCTTGGGCTCCTCGCGGGACACTGAAGCTTTCTTT
CASSLGSSRDTEAFF
>few|TRBV3-1|16|TRBJ2-3|TRBD2
TGTGCCAGCAGCCATGGGACTAGCGGACATACAGATACGCAGTATTTT
CASSHGTSGHTDTQYF
>NA|TRBV18|15|TRBJ2-1|TRBD2
TGTGCCAGCTCTCAAAGCGGGGGGATCTACAATGAGCAGTTCTTC
CASSQSGGIYNEQFF
>few|TRBV24-1|14|TRBJ2-2|NA
TGTGCCACCAGTGAGACCCTGAACACCGGGGAGCTGTTTTTT
CATSETLNTGELFF
>few|TRBV20-1|16|TRBJ1-6|TRBD1
TGCAGTGCTAGACCCACAGGGGGCGCAACAAAATCACCCCTCCACTTT
CSARPTGGATKSPLHF
>NA|TRBV2|12|TRBJ2-1|NA
TGTGCCAGCAGTGAACAGGACAATGAGCAGTTCTTC
CASSEQDNEQFF
>few|TRBV6-1|15|TRBJ1-1|NA
TGTGCCAGCAGTGAAAATGGACGGCAGAACACTGAAGCTTTCTTT
CASSENGRQNTEAFF
>NA|TRBV4-1|19|TRBJ2-1|NA
TGCGCCAGCAGCCAAGGACGGAGATGGAGCGGCAGCTCCTACAATGAGCAGTTCTTC
CASSQGRRWSGSSYNEQFF
>NA|TRBV7-2|13|TRBJ2-5|NA
TGTGCCAGCAGTATAGGGGATGTAGAGACCCAGTACTTC
CASSIGDVETQYF
>few|TRBV10-3|17|TRBJ1-1|NA
TGTGCCATCAGGCCTAGACAAGGGGGGCGAGAGAACACTGAAGCTTTCTTT
CAIRPRQGGRENTEAFF
>few|TRBV6-2/TRBV6-3|15|TRBJ2-2|TRBD1
TGTGCCAGCAGTAGAACCGGGACAGAAATCGGGGAGCTGTTTTTT
CASSRTGTEIGELFF
>NA|TRBV7-9|15|TRBJ1-2|NA
TGTGCCAGCAGCCCGGGGGCCTTTACTGACTATGGCTACACCTTC
CASSPGAFTDYGYTF
>NA|TRBV7-9|14|TRBJ1-5|NA
TGTGCCAGCACCGGAGAGGGGAGCAATCAGCCCCAGCATTTT
CASTGEGSNQPQHF
>many|TRBV4-2|16|TRBJ2-1|TRBD1
TGTGCCAGCAGCCAAGAACCACAGGGGGCAAACAATGAGCAGTTCTTC
CASSQEPQGANNEQFF
>NA|TRBV28|14|TRBJ2-2|TRBD1
TGTGCCAGCAGTTTGACAGGGATCACCGGGGAGCTGTTTTTT
CASSLTGITGELFF
>few|TRBV20-1|14|TRBJ1-1|NA
TGCAGTGCTAGAGATCGGACGGTCGATATCAACGCTTTCTTT
CSARDRTVDINAFF